Sequencing of this TCR beta chain was carried out in a study of cytomegalovirus exposure and HLA in healthy donors. From germline, CDR1 is SGHKS and CDR2 YYEKEE (reference sequence). The CDR3 covers 14 residues. V gave up 0 bases and J gave up 4 bases, with 10 bases separating them. The repertoire was sequenced with immunoSEQ multiplex PCR; TCRdb's copy has only in-frame clones and lacks some. The data hold 190,000 or so clones, with roughly 80% observed a single time. The clonotype originates from a woman between 18 and 29 years old in good health and CMV-seropositive. Sequenced: PBMCs. This rearrangement joins TRBV5-5 to TRBJ1-2; TRBD1 is a possible D gene (6 bases). The CDR3 DNA sequence: TGTGCCAGCAGCTTGGCCGGACAGTCCTATGGCTACACCTTC. Translated, it gives CASSLAGQSYGYTF.